Shown below are 15 T cell receptor beta chains from a single sample sequenced in a study of tumor-infiltrating lymphocytes in primary liver carcinoma. Priming with a constant-region primer yielded TCR beta cDNA from approximately 500 ng total RNA. Amplification in three nested multiplex PCR rounds with slightly modified ARM-PCR gave rise to TCR beta libraries. PCR rounds one and two used TRBV1-TRBV30 forward primers with a C-beta reverse primer for about 11 cycles each. TCRdb reprocessed the multiplex PCR reads via MiXCR and lists one record per CDR3 protein. The table records some 190,000 distinct CDR3 sequences, about 60% of them present only once. Blood RNA came from unsorted whole blood; germline DNA was also extracted. Sequencing used peripheral blood. The receptors derive from a man aged 35 to 55 with primary liver carcinoma and hepatitis B virus infection.

Note on this clonotype: One end of the junction is discordant with germline, which a read error may explain. The V gene is TRBV6-5, the J gene TRBJ2-1; TRBD1 aligns across 7 bases. The CDR3 covers 15 residues. CDR1 and CDR2 (germline): MNHEY, SVGAGI. DNA for the CDR3: TGTACCAGCATGAGCTCCGGGACAGACTACAATGAGCAGTTCTTC. It codes for CTSMSSGTDYNEQFF.

Comment on this clonotype: It is likely a read error, because the conserved phenylalanine at the end of the CDR3 is missing. The chain's CDR3 is CASSFPRAGEENLFL. CDR3 DNA sequence: TGTGCCAGCAGCTTTCCCCGGGCTGGTGAGGAAAATCTGTTTCTT. The chain recombines TRBV11-2 with TRBJ1-4; no definite D call. The germline V gene has CDR1 SGHAT and CDR2 FQNNGV. The CDR3 is made up of 15 amino acids.

The chain couples TRBV11-1 to TRBJ2-2; no definite D call. The CDR3 runs 15 residues. Germline loops: CDR1 SGHAT, CDR2 FQDESV (reference sequence). The CDR3 sequence: CVGSLEPMNTGELFF. The CDR3 DNA sequence: TGTGTCGGCAGCTTAGAACCCATGAACACCGGGGAGCTGTTTTTT.

This chain connects TRBV7-8 to TRBJ2-1, with 10 bases lining up with TRBD1. This CDR3 spans 12 amino acids. Germline values: CDR1 SGHVS, CDR2 FQNEAQ. Trimming at V came to 5 bases and at J to 8 bases, leaving 0 bases not matched to a gene. For the CDR3, the DNA is TGTGCCAGCAGCGACAGGGGGCATGAGCAGTTCTTC. As protein: CASSDRGHEQFF.

This clonotype was recorded once. An end of the junction does not agree with germline; a read error may underlie this. The rearrangement links TRBV29-1 to TRBJ2-7; maybe TRBD1 (5 bases). Germline assignment: CDR1 SQVTM and CDR2 ANQGSEA. The length of the CDR3 is 13 residues. DNA for the CDR3: TGCAGCGTTGCTGATAGGGGTTACGACGAGCAGCACTTC. Protein product: CSVADRGYDEQHF.

Notes on this clonotype: No conserved phenylalanine or tryptophan is present at the end of the CDR3, so a read error is the likely explanation. It is unclear where the CDR3 begins or ends on the DNA, so no DNA is shown, and the CDR3 is as TCRdb lists it. The chain has TRBV11-2 and TRBJ1-1. The CDR3 comprises 14 residues, both ends counted. From germline, CDR1 is SGHAT and CDR2 FQNNGV. CDR3 in amino acids: CASSFPLGNTEVFL.

This clonotype was detected a few times. The V and J genes are TRBV12-3 or TRBV12-4 and TRBJ2-1; 8 bases are a match to TRBD1. The V segment lost 7 bases and the J segment 5 bases; nucleotides outside the gene matches: 10. The CDR3 loop spans 15 amino acids. The CDR3 loop reads CASTQRTGMHNEQFF. The DNA of the CDR3 is TGTGCCAGCACCCAACGGACAGGGATGCACAATGAGCAGTTCTTC.

In this sample, this clonotype turned up a few times. This rearrangement joins TRBV29-1 to TRBJ2-1; 11 positions agree with TRBD2. Germline V gene sequence: CDR1 SQVTM, CDR2 ANQGSEA. V was pared by 8 bases and J by 5 bases, with 8 bases of the junction left unmatched. This CDR3 has 14 residues. The DNA of the CDR3 is TGCAGCAAAATAACTAGCGGGAGTAACAATGAGCAGTTCTTC. It encodes CSKITSGSNNEQFF.

The chain uses TRBV25-1 and TRBJ2-5; 13 bases are shared with TRBD2. The trim removed 4 bases at V and 5 bases at J, leaving 7 bases unmatched. This CDR3 has 16 residues. CDR1 is MGHDK and CDR2 is SYGVNS in the germline V gene. The CDR3 DNA sequence: TGTGCCAGCAGTGCGGGACTAGCGGGATCTTGGGAGACCCAGTACTTC. Its protein product is CASSAGLAGSWETQYF.

Comments on this clonotype: This may stem from a read error, because a much larger clone lies one nucleotide away. The V call is TRBV4-1, the J call TRBJ1-2; TRBD1 is a possible D gene (6 bases). CDR1 is MGHRA and CDR2 is YSYEKL in the germline V gene. The CDR3 loop spans 14 amino acids. V shed 4 bases and J shed 4 bases, with 13 bases lying between them. CDR3 DNA sequence: TGCGCCAGCAGCCCCGGACGGGGGGCCTATGGCTACACCTTC. This codes for CASSPGRGAYGYTF.

This chain's CDR3 is CASSHEASYEQYF. CDR3 nucleotide sequence: TGCGCCAGCAGCCACGAAGCCTCCTACGAGCAGTACTTC. V gene TRBV4-1 combines with J gene TRBJ2-7; D remains ambiguous. The CDR3 has 13 amino acids. V was shortened by 3 bases and J by 0 bases, with 6 bases between the two germline ends. Germline V CDR1 and CDR2: MGHRA, YSYEKL.

The table lists this clonotype with a few counts. The chain has TRBV4-1 and TRBJ1-2; 11 bases align to TRBD1. V was clipped by 0 bases and J by 7 bases; unmatched bases: 13. This CDR3 is 18 amino acids long. CDR1 and CDR2 (germline): MGHRA, YSYEKL. The CDR3 bases are TGCGCCAGCAGCCAAGAGGGGAAAGGGACAGGGGGGTTAAGTGGCTACACCTTC. It codes for CASSQEGKGTGGLSGYTF.

A note on this clonotype: The junction and the germline gene differ at one end; a read error may be behind it. The chain links TRBV29-1 to TRBJ2-1; 10 bases agree with TRBD1. Germline V gene data show CDR1 as SQVTM and CDR2 as ANQGSEA. The CDR3 is made up of 16 amino acids. The CDR3 is CSVQDWTGGKGNEQFF. The CDR3 DNA follows: TGCAGCGTTCAAGATTGGACAGGGGGAAAGGGCAATGAGCAGTTCTTC.

On this clonotype itself: With a much larger clone just one base away, this may be a read error. The chain combines TRBV29-1 with TRBJ2-7, with D maybe TRBD2 (5 bases). This CDR3 region has 13 residues. Germline V CDR1 and CDR2: SQVTM, ANQGSEA. CDR3 coding DNA: TGCAGCGTTGAAGAAGGCGGAGGATACGAGCAGCACTTC. This encodes CSVEEGGGYEQHF.

This clonotype has more than one count but fewer than ten. The chain couples TRBV6-6 to TRBJ2-7, with 11 bases fitting TRBD2. The CDR3 runs 16 residues. CDR1 and CDR2 from the germline V gene are MNHNY and SVGAGI (reference sequence). After removal of 0 bases from V and 4 bases from J, the junction contained 5 bases not matched to a gene. CDR3 loop: CASSYSLAGESYEQYF. As DNA, the CDR3 is TGTGCCAGCAGTTACTCACTAGCGGGAGAGTCTTACGAGCAGTACTTC.